Below, 25 T cell receptor beta chains from the same sample are listed, as sequenced in a study of blood T cell repertoires in COVID-19. TCRdb's copy holds only in-frame clones and misses some; the assay was immunoSEQ multiplex PCR. The table lists roughly 320,000 clones, just under 90% of them singletons. Specimen: peripheral blood. These receptors were collected from a woman aged 25 to 39 with COVID-19, enrolled during active disease.

The J gene is TRBJ2-1, the V gene TRBV7-3, with 10 bases that match TRBD1. Per germline, CDR1 SGHTA and CDR2 FQGTGA. This CDR3 has 15 amino acids. Trimming removed 4 bases from V and 4 bases from J; junction bases left unmatched: 4. CDR3 in DNA: TGTGCCAGCAGCTCCAGACAGGGGGCGTACAATGAGCAGTTCTTC. This translates into CASSSRQGAYNEQFF.

The CDR3 loop reads CATHPQGENTEAFF. The CDR3, as DNA: TGTGCCACCCATCCCCAGGGGGAGAACACTGAAGCTTTCTTT. The chain recombines TRBV6-5 with TRBJ1-1; 7 bases are a match to TRBD1. Trimming removed 10 bases from V and 1 base from J; junction bases left unmatched: 9. The CDR3 has 14 amino acids. Per the germline V gene, CDR1 is MNHEY and CDR2 is SVGAGI.

This clone is a singleton in its sample. This chain links TRBV27 with TRBJ2-3, with TRBD2 identical over 15 bases. In germline, CDR1 is MNHEY, CDR2 SMNVEV (reference sequence). This CDR3 is built from 15 residues. V shed 8 bases, J shed 2 bases, and the junction held 2 bases outside the gene matches. The CDR3 sequence is CASGTSGGHTDTQYF. The CDR3 nucleotides read TGTGCCAGCGGGACTAGCGGGGGGCACACAGATACGCAGTATTTT.

A single count supports this clone. The chain recombines TRBV27 with TRBJ1-1, with 10 bases fitting TRBD1. Germline lookup yields CDR1 MNHEY and CDR2 SMNVEV (reference sequence). CDR3 length: 15 amino acids. Losses at the gene ends were 7 bases for V and 4 bases for J; bases not matched to a gene: 9. The CDR3, as DNA: TGTGCCAGCACCTGGGACAGGGGAGGACTCACTGAAGCTTTCTTT. This sequence encodes CASTWDRGGLTEAFF.

This chain links TRBV3-1 (or the pseudogene TRBV3-2) with TRBJ2-1; 9 bases are shared with TRBD2. Trimming cost V 0 bases and J 5 bases; bases outside gene matches: 11. The CDR3 has 18 residues. Per germline, CDR1 LGHDT and CDR2 YNNKEL (reference sequence). The CDR3 bases are TGTGCCAGCAGCCAAGATCTGGTAGCGGGGGCCTTGAACAATGAGCAGTTCTTC. Protein: CASSQDLVAGALNNEQFF.

CDR3 amino acids: CASLGGVEQPQHF. The CDR3 DNA follows: TGTGCCAGCCTGGGAGGGGTCGAACAGCCCCAGCATTTT. This chain links TRBV2 with TRBJ1-5; weak D call: TRBD1 (5 bases). The germline V gene encodes CDR1 SNHLY and CDR2 FYNNEI. V was shortened by 8 bases and J by 7 bases, with 15 bases between the two germline ends. This CDR3 region has 13 residues. Based on the CDR3 plus reference TRBV2 and TRBJ1-5, the full variable domain is EPEVTQTPSHQVTQMGQEVILRCVPISNHLYFYWYRQILGQKVEFLVSFYNNEISEKSEIFDDQFSVERPDGSNFTLKIRSTKLEDSAMYFCASLGGVEQPQHFGDGTRLSIL.

The chain employs TRBV28 and TRBJ2-4; D is perhaps TRBD2 (5 bases). The length of the CDR3 is 15 residues. Germline loops: CDR1 MDHEN, CDR2 SYDVKM. Trimming removed 6 bases at V and 3 bases at J, with 15 bases between. The CDR3 protein is CASSPSGLVKNIQYF. Written as DNA, the CDR3 is TGTGCCAGCAGCCCCTCGGGGTTGGTCAAAAACATTCAGTACTTC.

The rearrangement links TRBV7-3 to TRBJ2-1; possible D gene TRBD2, 5 bases. The V gene lost 4 bases and the J gene lost 6 bases, with 10 bases spanning the gap. The germline CDR1 and CDR2 sequences are SGHTA and FQGTGA. CDR3 size: 13 residues. Written as DNA, the CDR3 is TGTGCCAGCAGCTCATCTCGGGGCAATGAGCAGTTCTTC. Protein: CASSSSRGNEQFF. The complete variable domain, with remaining parts taken from reference TRBV7-3 and TRBJ2-1, reads GAGVSQTPSNKVTEKGKYVELRCDPISGHTALYWYRQSLGQGPEFLIYFQGTGAADDSGLPNDRFFAVRPEGSVSTLKIQRTERGDSAVYLCASSSSRGNEQFFGPGTRLTVL.

This rearrangement joins TRBV19 to TRBJ1-1, with D possibly TRBD1 on 5 matching bases. CDR1 and CDR2 (germline): LNHDA, SQIVND (reference sequence). The CDR3 is made up of 14 amino acids. With 1 base removed from V and 4 bases from J, the gap between germline ends came to 10 bases. CDR3 amino acids: CASSIGGGATEAFF. The CDR3 coding sequence is TGTGCCAGTAGTATAGGAGGAGGGGCCACTGAAGCTTTCTTT.

The genes are TRBV5-1 and TRBJ1-6, with D unclear. The germline gives CDR1 SGHRS, CDR2 YFSETQ. V was cut by 6 bases and J by 9 bases, with 13 bases left in between. The CDR3 spans 13 residues. The CDR3 nucleotides are TGCGCCAGCACTAATGATCATGGTTCACCCCTCCACTTT. Amino acid sequence: CASTNDHGSPLHF.

In this sample, this clone turned up once. The rearrangement uses TRBV5-1 and TRBJ2-5, with D possibly being TRBD1 (5 bases). This CDR3 has 12 amino acids. Germline lookup yields CDR1 SGHRS and CDR2 YFSETQ. V lost 3 bases, J lost 10 bases, and 13 bases lay in between. The CDR3 loop reads CASSSGPFGQYF. The CDR3 coding sequence is TGCGCCAGCAGCTCAGGGCCCTTTGGCCAGTACTTC.

CDR3 sequence: CASSLASTGGTEAFF. In DNA form, the CDR3 reads TGTGCCAGCAGCTTAGCATCGACCGGGGGCACTGAAGCTTTCTTT. The chain is built from TRBV11-2 and TRBJ1-1; D is perhaps TRBD1 (5 bases). V was trimmed by 1 base and J by 4 bases, leaving 13 bases between them. This CDR3 region has 15 residues. Germline loops: CDR1 SGHAT, CDR2 FQNNGV. Using reference TRBV11-2 and TRBJ1-1 for the parts outside the CDR3, the full variable domain is EAGVAQSPRYKIIEKRQSVAFWCNPISGHATLYWYQQILGQGPKLLIQFQNNGVVDDSQLPKDRFSAERLKGVDSTLKIQPAKLEDSAVYLCASSLASTGGTEAFFGQGTRLTVV.

The V gene is TRBV6-5, the J gene TRBJ1-1; D gene uncertain. Germline CDR1 is MNHEY and CDR2 is SVGAGI. This CDR3 spans 13 amino acids. V was shortened by 6 bases and J by 1 base, with 9 bases between the two germline ends. CDR3 protein: CASRLDGNTEAFF. As DNA, the CDR3 is TGTGCCAGCAGATTAGATGGGAACACTGAAGCTTTCTTT.

This chain links TRBV7-9 with TRBJ2-1; 9 bases are a match to TRBD1. J was trimmed by 2 bases and V by 3 bases; bases with no gene match: 5. Germline CDR1 is SEHNR and CDR2 is FQNEAQ (reference sequence). The CDR3 covers 16 residues. The DNA for the CDR3 is TGTGCCAGCAGCTTTACGACAGGGGGAACCTACAATGAGCAGTTCTTC. Its protein product is CASSFTTGGTYNEQFF.

The chain carries TRBV5-6 and TRBJ1-2; D is perhaps TRBD1 (5 bases). The CDR3 covers 12 residues. Germline lookup yields CDR1 SGHDT and CDR2 YYEEEE. Trimming took off 2 bases at V and 8 bases at J, with 10 bases between the two ends. The CDR3 DNA reads TGTGCCAGCAGCTTTGGAGGGGACGGCTACACCTTC. Protein sequence: CASSFGGDGYTF.

The chain uses TRBV6-2 or TRBV6-3 and TRBJ1-5; D unresolved. The CDR3 contains 13 residues. Germline V gene data show CDR1 as MNHEY and CDR2 as SVGEGT. V lost 2 bases, J lost 6 bases, and 8 bases lay in between. The CDR3 DNA reads TGTGCCAGCAGTTACAGGGAGGCTCAGCCCCAGCATTTT. This encodes CASSYREAQPQHF.

This chain connects TRBV5-1 to TRBJ1-2; 7 nucleotides align to TRBD1. V shed 2 bases and J 6 bases; nucleotides not matched to a gene: 7. Germline V lookup: CDR1 SGHRS, CDR2 YFSETQ. The CDR3 runs 14 residues. The CDR3 is CASSFVGTENGYTF. DNA of the CDR3: TGCGCCAGCAGCTTTGTCGGGACAGAAAATGGCTACACCTTC.

In this sample, this clone turned up once. The genes are TRBV25-1 and TRBJ1-1; D gene uncertain. Between the trimmed V and J ends, which lost 4 bases and 6 bases, there was a span of 12 bases. The CDR3 extends over 13 amino acids. Germline V gene data show CDR1 as MGHDK and CDR2 as SYGVNS. The CDR3 DNA sequence: TGTGCCAGCAGTGGTGAGGGAGCGGCTGAAGCTTTCTTT. Amino acid sequence: CASSGEGAAEAFF.

The V and J genes are TRBV12-3 or TRBV12-4 and TRBJ1-1; tentatively, D is TRBD1 (6 bases). This CDR3 contains 11 residues. Trimming cost V 3 bases and J 11 bases, with 10 bases left between them. The CDR3 is CASSLGHWAFF. CDR3 sequence (DNA): TGTGCCAGCAGTTTGGGACATTGGGCTTTCTTT.

This chain connects TRBV14 to TRBJ1-3; D call uncertain. The germline gives CDR1 SGHDN, CDR2 FVKESK. This CDR3 region has 16 residues. V lost 0 bases and J lost 2, with 11 bases in between. CDR3 nucleotide sequence: TGTGCCAGCAGCCAAGATGTCACAATCCCTGGAAACACCATATATTTT. Encoded protein: CASSQDVTIPGNTIYF.

This chain uses TRBV4-1 with TRBJ1-5, with 8 bases fitting TRBD1. Trimming cost V 4 bases and J 1 base; bases outside gene matches: 9. This CDR3 spans 17 amino acids. Germline CDR1 is MGHRA and CDR2 is YSYEKL. The CDR3, as DNA: TGCGCCAGCAGCCGAATCCCCGGACAGGGAAGCAATCAGCCCCAGCATTTT. Translating gives CASSRIPGQGSNQPQHF.

The J gene is TRBJ1-1, the V gene TRBV7-9; 8 bases are a match to TRBD1. Germline-derived CDR1 and CDR2 are SEHNR and FQNEAQ (reference sequence). The CDR3 is 14 residues long. Trimming removed 5 bases from V and 6 bases from J; junction bases left unmatched: 8. CDR3 sequence reads: CASSERTGIAEAFF. For the CDR3, the DNA is TGTGCCAGCAGCGAAAGGACAGGGATCGCTGAAGCTTTCTTT.

This clone was seen just once. V gene TRBV5-5 combines with J gene TRBJ1-4, with D possibly TRBD1 on 5 matching bases. This CDR3 spans 15 amino acids. Germline V CDR1 and CDR2: SGHKS, YYEKEE (reference sequence). The V end lost 2 bases, the J end lost 7 bases, and 15 bases lay between the germline ends. This chain's CDR3 is CASSFVGGASEKLFF. The CDR3 DNA follows: TGTGCCAGCAGCTTTGTCGGAGGGGCGAGTGAAAAACTGTTTTTT.

This clone was counted a single time. The genes are TRBV5-6 and TRBJ1-1, with D perhaps matching TRBD1 (6 bases). The ends were cut back, 6 bases at V and 2 bases at J, with 26 bases in the middle. CDR3 length equals 18 residues. From germline, CDR1 is SGHDT and CDR2 YYEEEE. CDR3 protein: CASTSDPTRGGLNTEAFF. Here the CDR3 DNA reads TGTGCCAGCACCTCGGACCCCACGAGGGGGGGGTTAAACACTGAAGCTTTCTTT.

The chain recombines TRBV27 with TRBJ1-5; a weak D match, TRBD1 (6 bases). The V and J ends lost 5 bases and 6 bases respectively, with 8 bases between them. This CDR3 contains 12 residues. CDR1 MNHEY and CDR2 SMNVEV come from the germline V gene (reference sequence). The CDR3 here is CASSPRGQPQHF. CDR3 sequence (DNA): TGTGCCAGCAGTCCCAGGGGTCAGCCCCAGCATTTT.